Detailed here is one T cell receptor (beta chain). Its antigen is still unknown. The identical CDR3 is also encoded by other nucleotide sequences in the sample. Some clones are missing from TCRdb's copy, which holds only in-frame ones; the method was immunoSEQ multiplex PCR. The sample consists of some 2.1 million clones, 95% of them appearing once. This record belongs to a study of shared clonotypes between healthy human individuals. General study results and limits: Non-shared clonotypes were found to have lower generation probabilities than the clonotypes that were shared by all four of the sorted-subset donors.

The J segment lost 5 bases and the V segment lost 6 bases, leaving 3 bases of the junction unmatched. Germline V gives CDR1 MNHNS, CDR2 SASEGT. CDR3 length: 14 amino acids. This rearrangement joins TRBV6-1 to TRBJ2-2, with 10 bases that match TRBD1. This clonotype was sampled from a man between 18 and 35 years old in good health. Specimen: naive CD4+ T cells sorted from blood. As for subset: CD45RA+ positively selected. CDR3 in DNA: TGTGCCAGCAGCGGACAGGGGGGAACCGGGGAGCTGTTTTTT. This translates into CASSGQGGTGELFF.